The 29 T cell receptor beta chains reported below all come from one sample, sequenced in a study of shared clonotypes between healthy human individuals. Data came from immunoSEQ multiplex PCR; TCRdb stores just in-frame clones and leaves some out. This sample carries 2 million to 2.5 million clones, 93% of them seen once, and the ten largest clones take around 0.37%. The source material was naive CD4+ T cells from PBMCs. Stated subset: CD45RA+ positively selected. The source is a young man in good health. Some clones in this sample may be carry-over from other donors' samples.

This clone was detected once. The chain links TRBV7-2 to TRBJ2-3; D may be TRBD1 or TRBD2 (5 bases each). The CDR3 contains 13 residues. With 2 bases removed from V and 4 bases from J, the gap between germline ends came to 7 bases. Germline CDR1 and CDR2: SGHTA and FQGNSA. The CDR3 nucleotides read TGTGCCAGCAGCTTACGGGGACCAGATACGCAGTATTTT. As protein: CASSLRGPDTQYF. The full variable domain, its missing parts supplied by reference TRBV7-2 and TRBJ2-3, is GAGVSQSPSNKVTEKGKDVELRCDPISGHTALYWYRQSLGQGLEFLIYFQGNSAPDKSGLPSDRFSAERTGGSVSTLTIQRTQQEDSAVYLCASSLRGPDTQYFGPGTRLTVL.

V usage is TRBV27 and J usage is TRBJ2-1, with 9 nucleotides matching TRBD2. The CDR3 consists of 22 residues. CDR1 and CDR2 from the germline V gene are MNHEY and SMNVEV (reference sequence). Trimming removed 5 bases from V and 2 bases from J; junction bases left unmatched: 25. CDR3 nucleotide sequence: TGTGCCAGCAGTCGGCCCGGGCCCTCTGGGGGGCCTAGCGGGAACCCCTACAATGAGCAGTTCTTC. This codes for CASSRPGPSGGPSGNPYNEQFF.

This chain connects TRBV11-3 to TRBJ1-5, with 8 bases identical to TRBD1. Germline CDR1 SGHNT, CDR2 YENEEA. This CDR3 has 18 amino acids. Unmatched junction bases numbered 15, after V lost 1 base and J lost 7 bases. This chain's CDR3 is CASSLGSQRTGHCQPQHF. For the CDR3, the DNA is TGTGCCAGCAGCTTAGGTTCCCAAAGGACAGGGCACTGCCAGCCCCAGCATTTT.

As concerns this clone: A junction end diverges from the germline sequence, so it may reflect a read error. The chain carries TRBV4-1 and TRBJ2-7; 11 bases line up with TRBD1. Germline assignment: CDR1 MGHRA and CDR2 YSYEKL. CDR3 length: 15 amino acids. Written as DNA, the CDR3 is TGCGCCAGCAGTCAAGGGACAGGGGGGCCCTACGAGCAGTACTTC. Amino acid sequence: CASSQGTGGPYEQYF.

This chain connects TRBV25-1 to TRBJ2-7; 9 bases fit TRBD1. The CDR3 totals 14 residues. V shed 5 bases and J 3 bases; nucleotides not matched to a gene: 5. In germline, CDR1 is MGHDK, CDR2 SYGVNS. In DNA form, the CDR3 reads TGTGCCAGCAGTCAGGGACAGGGATACTACGAGCAGTACTTC. The encoded protein is CASSQGQGYYEQYF.

The chain carries TRBV9 and TRBJ1-3, with 7 bases fitting TRBD1. V lost 4 bases and J lost 4; bases outside the gene matches: 14. This CDR3 spans 17 amino acids. The germline V gene encodes CDR1 SGDLS and CDR2 YYNGEE. The CDR3 protein is CASSPQVTGKIGNTIYF. As DNA, the CDR3 is TGTGCCAGCAGCCCCCAAGTGACAGGGAAAATAGGAAACACCATATATTTT.

CDR3 nucleotide sequence: TGTGCCAGCAGGTCAGTCTACGGGCAACAGAAGGGAGAGACCCAGTACTTC. Translation gives CASRSVYGQQKGETQYF. J is TRBJ2-5 and V is TRBV28; the D is unclear. With 6 bases removed from V and 4 bases from J, the gap between germline ends came to 24 bases. Per germline, CDR1 MDHEN and CDR2 SYDVKM. This CDR3 spans 17 amino acids.

The rearrangement uses TRBV6-1 and TRBJ1-1; D remains ambiguous. The CDR3 spans 15 residues. V was shortened by 6 bases and J by 0 bases, with 14 bases between the two germline ends. Germline lookup yields CDR1 MNHNS and CDR2 SASEGT. The CDR3 is CASRLIHLMNTEAFF. CDR3 nucleotide sequence: TGTGCCAGCAGATTAATTCATCTCATGAACACTGAAGCTTTCTTT.

The chain couples TRBV6-1 to TRBJ2-7; TRBD2 might be the D (5 bases). This CDR3 is built from 13 residues. The germline V and J ends were trimmed by 5 bases and 8 bases, with 16 bases remaining between them. In germline, CDR1 is MNHNS, CDR2 SASEGT. The CDR3 region is CASSPADPPQQYF. CDR3 coding DNA: TGTGCCAGCAGTCCAGCGGACCCACCCCAGCAGTACTTC.

This chain links TRBV28 with TRBJ1-2; 9 nucleotides align to TRBD1. Trimming removed 4 bases from V and 4 bases from J; junction bases left unmatched: 16. From germline, CDR1 is MDHEN and CDR2 SYDVKM. This CDR3 has 18 amino acids. CDR3 in DNA: TGTGCCAGCAGTTCGATAAGAGCGCCGGGACAGGGCTTCTATGGCTACACCTTC. Amino acids: CASSSIRAPGQGFYGYTF.

The chain's CDR3 is CASSPRGGYEQYF. CDR3 DNA sequence: TGTGCCAGCAGCCCGCGGGGGGGCTACGAGCAGTACTTC. The V and J genes are TRBV7-2 and TRBJ2-7; 9 nucleotides match TRBD2. Germline loops: CDR1 SGHTA, CDR2 FQGNSA. Trimming took 5 bases from V and 3 from J; bases not matched to a gene: 2. The CDR3 extends over 13 amino acids.

The rearrangement links TRBV6-5 to TRBJ2-7; D not resolved. V lost 5 bases and J lost 3, with 17 bases in between. This CDR3 has 15 residues. CDR1 MNHEY and CDR2 SVGAGI come from the germline V gene. The DNA for the CDR3 is TGTGCCAGCAGTCTCAAAGCACTACCCTTCTACGAGCAGTACTTC. Translating it yields CASSLKALPFYEQYF.

This clone came up a few times. V and J are TRBV28 and TRBJ1-4, with 7 positions matching TRBD1. This CDR3 has 15 residues. V lost 6 bases and J lost 5; bases outside the gene matches: 9. Germline CDR1 reads MDHEN; CDR2 reads SYDVKM. CDR3 protein: CASSLRGTANEKLFF. The CDR3 DNA is TGTGCCAGCAGCCTACGAGGGACAGCGAATGAAAAACTGTTTTTT. Using reference TRBV28 and TRBJ1-4 for the parts outside the CDR3, the full variable domain is DVKVTQSSRYLVKRTGEKVFLECVQDMDHENMFWYRQDPGLGLRLIYFSYDVKMKEKGDIPEGYSVSREKKERFSLILESASTNQTSMYLCASSLRGTANEKLFFGSGTQLSVL.

CDR3 sequence: CASSEVGQGVLSGNTIYF. The CDR3, as DNA: TGTGCCAGCAGTGAAGTTGGGCAGGGGGTCCTCTCTGGAAACACCATATATTTT. J is TRBJ1-3 and V is TRBV2; 7 positions agree with TRBD1. The CDR3 is 18 residues long. Germline CDR1 and CDR2: SNHLY and FYNNEI. Unmatched junction bases numbered 9, after V lost 1 base and J lost 0 bases.

This chain joins TRBV7-3 and TRBJ2-2, with a weak D call TRBD1 (6 bases). The CDR3 extends over 15 amino acids. The germline CDR1 and CDR2 sequences are SGHTA and FQGTGA. The V gene lost 2 bases and the J gene lost 4 bases, with 11 bases spanning the gap. In DNA, the CDR3 is TGTGCCAGCAGCTTAGGCCACAGGGTCACCGGGGAGCTGTTTTTT. Residues: CASSLGHRVTGELFF.

In DNA form, the CDR3 reads TGTGCCAGCAGCAACGGACTAGCGGGGAACACCGGGGAGCTGTTTTTT. Translating gives CASSNGLAGNTGELFF. The rearrangement joins TRBV5-6 to TRBJ2-2, with 11 bases that match TRBD2. The CDR3 runs to 16 residues. CDR1 and CDR2 from the germline V gene are SGHDT and YYEEEE. V shed 4 bases and J 1 base; nucleotides not matched to a gene: 3. Together with reference TRBV5-6 and TRBJ2-2, the CDR3 gives the full variable domain: DAGVTQSPTHLIKTRGQQVTLRCSPKSGHDTVSWYQQALGQGPQFIFQYYEEEERQRGNFPDRFSGHQFPNYSSELNVNALLLGDSALYLCASSNGLAGNTGELFFGEGSRLTVL.

The genes are TRBV7-3 and TRBJ2-6, with unresolved D. This CDR3 is 15 amino acids long. Germline V gene data show CDR1 as SGHTA and CDR2 as FQGTGA. Deletions cut 5 bases from V and 2 bases from J, with 10 bases between. This CDR3 reads CASSRSNAGANVLTF. The DNA of the CDR3 is TGTGCCAGCAGCCGTAGCAATGCTGGGGCCAACGTCCTGACTTTC.

Only one count was recorded for this clone. DNA for the CDR3: TGTGCCAGCCTTTCAATTACCGGGACAGGGTTCTACGAGCAGTACTTC. Its protein product is CASLSITGTGFYEQYF. The J gene is TRBJ2-7, the V gene TRBV28, with 9 bases that match TRBD1. The length of the CDR3 is 16 residues. Germline CDR1 and CDR2: MDHEN and SYDVKM. The trim removed 8 bases at V and 3 bases at J, leaving 14 bases unmatched.

The chain links TRBV7-9 to TRBJ2-2, with D perhaps given as TRBD1 or TRBD2 (5 bases each). Germline assignment: CDR1 SEHNR and CDR2 FQNEAQ (reference sequence). This CDR3 has 15 residues. The V end was cut by 1 base, the J end by 6 bases, with 12 bases between. The DNA of the CDR3 is TGTGCCAGCAGCTTAGAATGGGGGTTGGCCGGGGAGCTGTTTTTT. It codes for CASSLEWGLAGELFF.

The chain combines TRBV6-1 with TRBJ2-7; no reliable D call. V lost 7 bases, J lost 1 base, and 8 bases lay in between. CDR1 and CDR2 (germline): MNHNS, SASEGT. The CDR3 runs 12 residues. The CDR3 DNA reads as TGTGCCAGCAAGACACCTTCCTACGAGCAGTACTTC. Its translation: CASKTPSYEQYF.

V is TRBV11-2 and J is TRBJ1-1; perhaps TRBD1 as D (5 bases). The CDR3 is made up of 15 amino acids. Germline CDR1 is SGHAT and CDR2 is FQNNGV. With 1 base removed from V and 7 bases from J, the gap between germline ends came to 16 bases. This CDR3 reads CASSLGLGRVGEAFF. In DNA, the CDR3 is TGTGCCAGCAGCTTAGGTCTGGGCAGGGTTGGTGAAGCTTTCTTT.

The gene calls are TRBV5-1 and TRBJ1-1; TRBD1 might be the D (6 bases). V was clipped by 0 bases and J by 1 base, with 10 bases between them. Germline loops: CDR1 SGHRS, CDR2 YFSETQ. This CDR3 contains 15 residues. Here the CDR3 reads CASSLDTGWNTEAFF. CDR3 nucleotide sequence: TGCGCCAGCAGCTTGGATACAGGGTGGAACACTGAAGCTTTCTTT.

The chain employs TRBV5-1 and TRBJ2-2; D not certain. CDR3 length: 14 residues. CDR1 is SGHRS and CDR2 is YFSETQ in the germline V gene. Trimming cost V 4 bases and J 6 bases, with 13 bases left between them. CDR3 in DNA: TGCGCCAGCAGCCCCGGCACAGTCCCCGGGGAGCTGTTTTTT. It yields the protein CASSPGTVPGELFF. The full variable domain, rest sourced from reference TRBV5-1 and TRBJ2-2, is KAGVTQTPRYLIKTRGQQVTLSCSPISGHRSVSWYQQTPGQGLQFLFEYFSETQRNKGNFPGRFSGRQFSNSRSEMNVSTLELGDSALYLCASSPGTVPGELFFGEGSRLTVL.

This rearrangement joins TRBV6-4 to TRBJ2-3; D is unclear. The CDR3 consists of 14 residues. Per the germline V gene, CDR1 is MRHNA and CDR2 is SNTAGT. Trimming removed 2 bases at V and 2 bases at J, with 8 bases between. This CDR3 is CASSDGTFTDTQYF. DNA of the CDR3: TGTGCCAGCAGTGACGGTACTTTCACAGATACGCAGTATTTT.

This clone was counted once. J is TRBJ2-5 and V is TRBV6-6; 8 bases fit TRBD1. The J call is doubtful: the DNA matches TRBJ2-7 better. CDR3 length: 14 residues. Germline V gives CDR1 MNHNY, CDR2 SVGAGI (reference sequence). The CDR3 is CASSSGQGNYEQYF. The CDR3 region has the DNA TGTGCCAGCAGTTCCGGACAGGGAAACTACGAGCAGTACTTC.

The rearrangement joins TRBV27 to TRBJ2-1; 7 nucleotides match TRBD2. Looked up from germline, CDR1 is MNHEY and CDR2 is SMNVEV (reference sequence). The junction had 8 bases not matched to a gene; V was cut back by 8 bases and J by 4 bases. This CDR3 comprises 14 residues. The CDR3 sequence: CASEERDPYNEQFF. CDR3 bases: TGTGCCAGCGAAGAGCGGGACCCATACAATGAGCAGTTCTTC.

This rearrangement joins TRBV5-8 to TRBJ2-5; D remains ambiguous. Germline V gene lookup returns CDR1 SGHTS and CDR2 YDEGEE. The CDR3 is 13 residues long. The germline V and J ends were trimmed by 3 bases and 4 bases, with 10 bases remaining between them. The CDR3 nucleotides are TGTGCCAGCAGCTCGCGTCTCCGAGAGACCCAGTACTTC. It specifies CASSSRLRETQYF.

The CDR3 sequence is CASSVGDGTSGRNEQYF. DNA of the CDR3: TGCGCCAGCAGCGTGGGGGATGGGACTAGCGGGAGGAACGAGCAGTACTTC. V gene TRBV5-1 combines with J gene TRBJ2-7; 15 bases align to TRBD2. Germline loops: CDR1 SGHRS, CDR2 YFSETQ. The CDR3 loop spans 17 amino acids. Trimming removed 4 bases from V and 5 bases from J; junction bases left unmatched: 10.

The chain recombines TRBV28 with TRBJ1-5; D remains unclear. The CDR3 is 15 amino acids. The ends were cut back, 6 bases at V and 3 bases at J, with 15 bases in the middle. Germline V lookup: CDR1 MDHEN, CDR2 SYDVKM. Here the CDR3 reads CASRIGPTLNQPQHF. The CDR3, as DNA: TGTGCCAGCAGAATCGGGCCAACTCTCAATCAGCCCCAGCATTTT. Drawing the rest from reference TRBV28 and TRBJ1-5, the complete variable domain is DVKVTQSSRYLVKRTGEKVFLECVQDMDHENMFWYRQDPGLGLRLIYFSYDVKMKEKGDIPEGYSVSREKKERFSLILESASTNQTSMYLCASRIGPTLNQPQHFGDGTRLSIL.